The 27 T cell receptor beta chains in this list originate from one sample, sequenced in a study of blood T cell repertoires in COVID-19. Produced via immunoSEQ multiplex PCR; TCRdb's table is partial and in-frame only. The sample contains about 94,000 clones, more than 65% of which appear only once. The source material was peripheral blood. These TCRs come from an older man with COVID-19, enrolled during active disease.

This rearrangement joins TRBV30 to TRBJ1-2, with TRBD1 identical over 9 bases. Losses at the gene ends were 0 bases for V and 1 base for J; bases not matched to a gene: 9. The germline CDR1 and CDR2 sequences are GTSNPN and SVGIG (reference sequence). The CDR3 extends over 17 amino acids. The CDR3 region has the DNA TGTGCCTGGAGTGTTCCAACCGGGACAGGGTTTAACTATGGCTACACCTTC. This gives the protein CAWSVPTGTGFNYGYTF. Together with reference TRBV30 and TRBJ1-2, the CDR3 gives the full variable domain: SQTIHQWPATLVQPVGSPLSLECTVEGTSNPNLYWYRQAAGRGLQLLFYSVGIGQISSEVPQNLSASRPQDRQFILSSKKLLLSDSGFYLCAWSVPTGTGFNYGYTFGSGTRLTVV.

This clone was counted only a few times. The V and J genes are TRBV19 and TRBJ2-3, with D unclear. Germline V CDR1 and CDR2: LNHDA, SQIVND (reference sequence). The CDR3 runs 13 residues. The germline V and J ends were trimmed by 3 bases and 5 bases, with 9 bases remaining between them. CDR3 amino acids: CASSIMNRDTQYF. CDR3 DNA sequence: TGTGCCAGTAGTATTATGAACAGAGATACGCAGTATTTT.

This chain links TRBV4-1 with TRBJ1-3; 7 nucleotides line up with TRBD1. V shed 0 bases and J 1 base; nucleotides not matched to a gene: 3. This CDR3 region has 16 residues. CDR1 and CDR2 (germline): MGHRA, YSYEKL. The CDR3 DNA reads as TGCGCCAGCAGCCAAGAAGGGGGCTTTTCTGGAAACACCATATATTTT. This gives the protein CASSQEGGFSGNTIYF.

This chain joins TRBV10-3 and TRBJ2-7; 8 bases map to TRBD2. Looked up from germline, CDR1 is ENHRY and CDR2 is SYGVKD. V shed 0 bases, J shed 1 base, and the junction held 11 bases outside the gene matches. The CDR3 is 18 amino acids. The CDR3 nucleotides read TGTGCCATCAGTGAGTCAACTACACGGGGGACTAGGTCCTACGAGCAGTACTTC. Translating it yields CAISESTTRGTRSYEQYF.

The chain has TRBV7-2 and TRBJ2-6; 11 nucleotides align to TRBD1. The V segment lost 1 base and the J segment 10 bases; nucleotides outside the gene matches: 6. Germline loops: CDR1 SGHTA, CDR2 FQGNSA. This CDR3 comprises 16 residues. The CDR3 coding sequence is TGTGCCAGCAGCTTAGACTCCGGGACAGGGGGTAACGTCCTGACTTTC. This translates into CASSLDSGTGGNVLTF.

This chain uses TRBV7-6 with TRBJ2-6, with 7 nucleotides matching TRBD1. The germline CDR1 and CDR2 sequences are SGHVS and FNYEAQ. The CDR3 covers 17 residues. Trimming cost V 4 bases and J 0 bases; bases outside gene matches: 6. The CDR3 coding sequence is TGTGCCAGCAGCTCAAGACAGGGCCACTCTGGGGCCAACGTCCTGACTTTC. As protein: CASSSRQGHSGANVLTF. The full variable domain, completed using reference TRBV7-6 and TRBJ2-6, is GAGVSQSPRYKVTKRGQDVALRCDPISGHVSLYWYRQALGQGPEFLTYFNYEAQQDKSGLPNDRFSAERPEGSISTLTIQRTEQRDSAMYRCASSSRQGHSGANVLTFGAGSRLTVL.

The chain links TRBV3-1 (or the pseudogene TRBV3-2) to TRBJ1-3; D is unresolved. The germline V gene has CDR1 LGHDT and CDR2 YNNKEL (reference sequence). V shed 4 bases and J shed 4 bases, with 20 bases lying between them. CDR3 length: 17 amino acids. Here the CDR3 reads CASSRKTGSIQGNTIYF. Written as DNA, the CDR3 is TGTGCCAGCAGCCGAAAGACGGGGTCGATTCAGGGAAACACCATATATTTT.

This chain links TRBV3-1 (or the pseudogene TRBV3-2) with TRBJ2-1, with a tentative D call TRBD2 (6 bases). Germline loops: CDR1 LGHDT, CDR2 YNNKEL (reference sequence). Deletions cut 4 bases from V and 5 bases from J, with 21 bases between. The CDR3 is 17 amino acids. The CDR3: CASSRIRASEVNNEQFF. The DNA for the CDR3 is TGTGCCAGCAGCCGTATTCGGGCTAGCGAGGTAAACAATGAGCAGTTCTTC.

Here the CDR3 reads CATSEAGGRNEQFF. In nucleotides, the CDR3 is TGTGCCACCAGTGAAGCGGGGGGCCGGAATGAGCAGTTCTTC. The rearrangement joins TRBV24-1 to TRBJ2-1; 9 bases line up with TRBD2. The junction had 4 bases not matched to a gene; V was cut back by 4 bases and J by 7 bases. The CDR3 length is 14 residues. Looked up from germline, CDR1 is KGHDR and CDR2 is SFDVKD.

V and J are TRBV10-3 and TRBJ2-1, with 14 bases identical to TRBD2. The germline V gene has CDR1 ENHRY and CDR2 SYGVKD. The CDR3 loop spans 14 amino acids. V lost 6 bases to trimming and J lost 6 bases; unmatched junction nucleotides: 1. CDR3 DNA sequence: TGTGCCATCAGAGGGACTAGCGGGGGCAATGAGCAGTTCTTC. This gives the protein CAIRGTSGGNEQFF.

The chain couples TRBV21-1 to TRBJ2-5; the D call in the table, TRBD1, was not verified against the DNA. TRBV21-1 is designated a pseudogene. This CDR3 has 12 amino acids. The CDR3 protein is CASIQGRETQYF. The CDR3 coding sequence is TGTGCCAGCATCCAGGGGAGAGAGACCCAGTACTTC.

The chain carries TRBV27 and TRBJ1-2, with 7 bases lining up with TRBD1. The CDR3 length is 15 residues. The trim removed 6 bases at V and 4 bases at J, leaving 11 bases unmatched. Germline V lookup: CDR1 MNHEY, CDR2 SMNVEV (reference sequence). The CDR3 DNA reads TGTGCCAGCAGCACCAAGGGGAGGACAGGCTATGGCTACACCTTC. This sequence encodes CASSTKGRTGYGYTF.

The chain recombines TRBV5-1 with TRBJ2-7; D uncertain. Germline CDR1 SGHRS, CDR2 YFSETQ. There are 14 residues in the CDR3. With 0 bases removed from V and 3 bases from J, the gap between germline ends came to 10 bases. CDR3 in DNA: TGCGCCAGCAGCTTGGTGGGCAGCCGCTACGAGCAGTACTTC. Its protein is CASSLVGSRYEQYF.

The chain carries TRBV7-2 and TRBJ2-7; 8 bases fit TRBD1. Germline V gene lookup returns CDR1 SGHTA and CDR2 FQGNSA. CDR3 size: 14 residues. Trimming cost V 5 bases and J 3 bases; bases outside gene matches: 6. Here the CDR3 DNA reads TGTGCCAGCAGCCAGACAGGGGCGTACTACGAGCAGTACTTC. It codes for CASSQTGAYYEQYF.

This clone appeared once. Here the CDR3 DNA reads TGTGCCAGCAGCCATGACAGGGTTGGTGGCTACACCTTC. The encoded protein is CASSHDRVGGYTF. The chain combines TRBV28 with TRBJ1-2; 7 bases are shared with TRBD1. The CDR3 runs to 13 residues. Trimming took 6 bases from V and 7 from J; bases not matched to a gene: 8. CDR1 and CDR2 (germline): MDHEN, SYDVKM.

The chain joins TRBV5-6 to TRBJ2-7; D not certain. V gave up 4 bases and J gave up 0 bases, with 14 bases separating them. Looked up from germline, CDR1 is SGHDT and CDR2 is YYEEEE. This CDR3 comprises 15 residues. The CDR3 nucleotides read TGTGCCAGCAGCAGAGGTGGCGTTAACTCCTACGAGCAGTACTTC. The encoded protein is CASSRGGVNSYEQYF.

This clone was counted a few times. The chain has TRBV7-2 and TRBJ1-1; weak D call: TRBD1 (6 bases). Trimming pared 1 base from V and 8 bases from J, leaving 14 bases between. Looked up from germline, CDR1 is SGHTA and CDR2 is FQGNSA. CDR3 size: 14 residues. The CDR3 sequence is CASSLERGSGEAFF. The CDR3 DNA reads as TGTGCCAGCAGCTTAGAGAGGGGGTCAGGGGAAGCTTTCTTT.

This clone occurred once. One end of the junction does not line up with germline, which may come from a read error. The J gene is TRBJ1-2, the V gene TRBV12-3 or TRBV12-4; perhaps TRBD1 as D (5 bases). The CDR3 loop spans 13 amino acids. The CDR3 spells CAQSWGDFYGYTF. The CDR3 nucleotides read TGCGCACAAAGTTGGGGGGACTTCTATGGCTACACCTTC.

A remark on this clone: One end of the junction varies from germline; a read error may be responsible. This chain connects TRBV5-8 to TRBJ2-7; D is undetermined. The germline gives CDR1 SGHTS, CDR2 YDEGEE. This CDR3 spans 11 amino acids. CDR3 amino acids: CASSFSHEQYF. The CDR3 coding sequence is TGTGCCAGCAGCTTCTCCCACGAGCAGTACTTC.

The CDR3 protein is CASSQVDGGAYGYTF. As DNA, the CDR3 is TGTGCCAGCAGCCAAGTTGACGGAGGCGCCTATGGCTACACCTTC. V gene TRBV3-1 (or the pseudogene TRBV3-2) combines with J gene TRBJ1-2, with D uncertain. CDR3 size: 15 residues. Germline CDR1 and CDR2: LGHDT and YNNKEL (reference sequence). The V gene lost 1 base and the J gene lost 4 bases, with 13 bases spanning the gap.

This clone was counted at least ten times. The V call is TRBV5-1, the J call TRBJ1-1, with 7 bases aligning to TRBD1. The germline CDR1 and CDR2 sequences are SGHRS and YFSETQ. CDR3 size: 16 residues. V trimming: 4 bases; J trimming: 0 bases; junction bases outside the gene matches: 9. The CDR3 is CASSPMATGVNTEAFF. CDR3 sequence (DNA): TGCGCCAGCAGCCCGATGGCCACAGGGGTGAACACTGAAGCTTTCTTT. The whole variable domain, remainder taken from reference TRBV5-1 and TRBJ1-1, is KAGVTQTPRYLIKTRGQQVTLSCSPISGHRSVSWYQQTPGQGLQFLFEYFSETQRNKGNFPGRFSGRQFSNSRSEMNVSTLELGDSALYLCASSPMATGVNTEAFFGQGTRLTVV.

V and J are TRBV5-1 and TRBJ2-3; 13 bases agree with TRBD2. The CDR3 runs 19 residues. Per germline, CDR1 SGHRS and CDR2 YFSETQ. With 0 bases clipped from V and 1 base from J, the junction kept 8 bases outside the gene matches. For the CDR3, the DNA is TGCGCCAGCAGCTTGGGACTAGCGGGGGGCCCAGGGGGCACAGATACGCAGTATTTT. This encodes CASSLGLAGGPGGTDTQYF.

This chain connects TRBV4-1 to TRBJ1-5; 9 bases fit TRBD1. CDR1 is MGHRA and CDR2 is YSYEKL in the germline V gene. The CDR3 spans 15 residues. J gave up 2 bases and V 6 bases, and 5 bases lay outside the gene matches. This chain's CDR3 is CASSPGQGRNQPQHF. Here the CDR3 DNA reads TGCGCCAGCAGTCCAGGACAGGGGCGCAATCAGCCCCAGCATTTT.

The chain is built from TRBV3-1 (or the pseudogene TRBV3-2) and TRBJ2-7; 12 bases line up with TRBD2. The CDR3 contains 18 residues. The V segment lost 1 base and the J segment 0 bases; nucleotides outside the gene matches: 7. Germline V gene lookup returns CDR1 LGHDT and CDR2 YNNKEL (reference sequence). The CDR3 DNA follows: TGTGCCAGCAGCCAAGTAACTAGCGGGGGGCTAAGCTCCTACGAGCAGTACTTC. Residues: CASSQVTSGGLSSYEQYF.

The rearrangement links TRBV28 to TRBJ2-7; D unclear. Germline V CDR1 and CDR2: MDHEN, SYDVKM. The CDR3 totals 12 residues. V was cut by 7 bases and J by 0 bases, with 7 bases left in between. CDR3 DNA: TGTGCCAGCACTTGGAGCTCCTACGAGCAGTACTTC. It is translated as CASTWSSYEQYF.

V and J are TRBV5-5 and TRBJ1-4; 11 bases are shared with TRBD1. The CDR3 has 15 residues. V lost 0 bases, J lost 15 bases, and 10 bases stayed unmatched. The germline V gene has CDR1 SGHKS and CDR2 YYEKEE (reference sequence). The CDR3 spells CASSLVQGQGVEMFF. CDR3 nucleotides: TGTGCCAGCAGCTTGGTTCAGGGACAGGGGGTGGAAATGTTTTTT.

The chain joins TRBV10-1 to TRBJ2-1, with a weak D call TRBD1 (7 bases). Trimming cost V 10 bases and J 4 bases, with 17 bases left between them. Germline CDR1 WNHNN, CDR2 SYGVQD (reference sequence). The CDR3 runs to 14 residues. CDR3 DNA sequence: TGCGCCATCCACCGGAGGGGGCTTTACAATGAGCAGTTCTTC. This codes for CAIHRRGLYNEQFF.